The TCR beta chain described here comes from a study of cytomegalovirus exposure and HLA in healthy donors. Overall study findings and caveats: A later analysis by the authors found several of the most significant clusters apparently linked to common viral pathogens. A missense variant in DCLRE1C was later tied to TCR beta V- and J-gene trimming. Donors were assumed by presence/absence analyses to have roughly uniform sequencing depth. As was reported, the HLA-A and HLA-B alleles of most subjects were accurately predicted from TCR beta sequences.

13 Jbeta primers and 60 Vbeta primers were used for the PCR. Sequencing used immunoSEQ multiplex PCR; TCRdb keeps in-frame clones, though not all of them. In all, the sample yields tens of thousands of clones. This clone is labeled large (0.1 to 1%) based on frequency. Its antigen remains unknown. CDR3 length equals 15 residues. The V gene's germline CDR1 is MNHNS and CDR2 SASEGT. With 1 base removed from V and 6 bases from J, the gap between germline ends came to 10 bases. The receptor was isolated from a male donor in good health and CMV-seropositive. Sequencing was performed on PBMCs. The chain carries TRBV6-1 and TRBJ1-6; D remains unclear. CDR3 nucleotides: TGTGCCAGCAGTGAAGGGGTTGGCGGTAATTCACCCCTCCACTTT. Amino acids: CASSEGVGGNSPLHF.